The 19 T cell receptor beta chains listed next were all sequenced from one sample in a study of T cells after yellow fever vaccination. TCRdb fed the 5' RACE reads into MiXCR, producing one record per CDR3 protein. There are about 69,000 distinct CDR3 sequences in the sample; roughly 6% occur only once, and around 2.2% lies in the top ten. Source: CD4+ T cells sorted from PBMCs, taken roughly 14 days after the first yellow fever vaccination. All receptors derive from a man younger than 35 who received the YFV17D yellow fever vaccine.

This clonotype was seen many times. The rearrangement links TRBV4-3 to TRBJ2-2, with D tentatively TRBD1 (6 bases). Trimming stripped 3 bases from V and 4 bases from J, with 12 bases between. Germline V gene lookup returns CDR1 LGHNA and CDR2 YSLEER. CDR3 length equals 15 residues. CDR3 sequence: CASSQGAGVTGELFF. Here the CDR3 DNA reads TGCGCCAGCAGCCAGGGGGCAGGGGTCACCGGGGAGCTGTTTTTT.

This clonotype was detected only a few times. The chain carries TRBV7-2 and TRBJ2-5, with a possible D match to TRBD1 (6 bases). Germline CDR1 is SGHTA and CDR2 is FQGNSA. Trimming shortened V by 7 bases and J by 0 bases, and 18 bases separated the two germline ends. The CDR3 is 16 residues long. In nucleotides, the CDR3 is TGTGCCAGCACCATCCGGGCCACAGGGTACCAAGAGACCCAGTACTTC. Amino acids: CASTIRATGYQETQYF.

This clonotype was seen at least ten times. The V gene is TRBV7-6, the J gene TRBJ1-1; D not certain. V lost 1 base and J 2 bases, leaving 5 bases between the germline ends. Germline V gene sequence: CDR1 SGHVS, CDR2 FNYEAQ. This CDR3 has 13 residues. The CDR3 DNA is TGTGCCAGCAGCTTAGGCTACAACACTGAAGCTTTCTTT. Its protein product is CASSLGYNTEAFF.

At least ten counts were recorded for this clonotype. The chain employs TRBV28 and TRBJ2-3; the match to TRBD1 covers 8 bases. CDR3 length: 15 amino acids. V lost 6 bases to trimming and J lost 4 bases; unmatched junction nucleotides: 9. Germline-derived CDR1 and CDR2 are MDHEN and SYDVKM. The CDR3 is CASSSGGLTPDTQYF. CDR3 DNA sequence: TGTGCCAGCAGCTCAGGGGGCCTTACCCCAGATACGCAGTATTTT. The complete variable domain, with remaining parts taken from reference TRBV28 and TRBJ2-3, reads DVKVTQSSRYLVKRTGEKVFLECVQDMDHENMFWYRQDPGLGLRLIYFSYDVKMKEKGDIPEGYSVSREKKERFSLILESASTNQTSMYLCASSSGGLTPDTQYFGPGTRLTVL.

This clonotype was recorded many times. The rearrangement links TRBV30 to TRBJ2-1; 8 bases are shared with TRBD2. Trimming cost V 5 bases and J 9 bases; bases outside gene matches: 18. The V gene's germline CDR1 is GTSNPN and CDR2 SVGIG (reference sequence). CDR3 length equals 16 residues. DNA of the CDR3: TGTGCCTGGGAAACGTGGAGAACGGGAGGGCAGGGTGAGCAGTTCTTC. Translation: CAWETWRTGGQGEQFF.

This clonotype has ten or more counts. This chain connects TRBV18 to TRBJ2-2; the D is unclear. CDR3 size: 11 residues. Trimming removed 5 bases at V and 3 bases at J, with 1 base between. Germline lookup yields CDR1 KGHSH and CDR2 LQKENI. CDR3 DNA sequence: TGTGCCAGCTCAGACACCGGGGAGCTGTTTTTT. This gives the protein CASSDTGELFF.

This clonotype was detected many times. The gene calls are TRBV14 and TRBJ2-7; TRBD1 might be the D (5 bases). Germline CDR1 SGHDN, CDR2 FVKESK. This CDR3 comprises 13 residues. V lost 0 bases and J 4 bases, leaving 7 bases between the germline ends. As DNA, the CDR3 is TGTGCCAGCAGCCAAGATGGGGCATACGAGCAGTACGTC. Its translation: CASSQDGAYEQYV.

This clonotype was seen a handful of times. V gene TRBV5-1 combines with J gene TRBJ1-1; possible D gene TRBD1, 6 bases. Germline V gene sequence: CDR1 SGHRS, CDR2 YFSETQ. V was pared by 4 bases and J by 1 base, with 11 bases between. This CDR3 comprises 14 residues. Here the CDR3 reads CASSTTRGNTEAFF. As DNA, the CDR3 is TGCGCCAGCAGCACGACCAGGGGGAACACTGAAGCTTTCTTT.

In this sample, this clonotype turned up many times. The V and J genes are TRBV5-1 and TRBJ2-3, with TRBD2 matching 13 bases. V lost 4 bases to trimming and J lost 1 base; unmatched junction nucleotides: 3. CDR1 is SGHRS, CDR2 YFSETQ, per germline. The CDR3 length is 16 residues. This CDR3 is CASSRTSGGGTDTQYF. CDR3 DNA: TGCGCCAGCAGCAGGACTAGCGGGGGAGGCACAGATACGCAGTATTTT.

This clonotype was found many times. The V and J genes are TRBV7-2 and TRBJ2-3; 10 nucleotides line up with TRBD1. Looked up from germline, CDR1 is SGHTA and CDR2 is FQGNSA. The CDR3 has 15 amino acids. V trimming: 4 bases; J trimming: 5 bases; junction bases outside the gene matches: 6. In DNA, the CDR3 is TGTGCCAGCAGCTACACCGGGACAGGGGTAGATACGCAGTATTTT. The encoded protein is CASSYTGTGVDTQYF.

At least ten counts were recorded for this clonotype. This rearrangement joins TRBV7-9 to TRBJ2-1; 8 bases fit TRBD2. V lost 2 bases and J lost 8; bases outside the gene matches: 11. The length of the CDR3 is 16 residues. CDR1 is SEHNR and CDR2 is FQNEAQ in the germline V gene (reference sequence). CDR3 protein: CASSLTKRGPEDEQFF. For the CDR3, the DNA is TGTGCCAGCAGCTTAACAAAGCGGGGGCCTGAGGATGAGCAGTTCTTC. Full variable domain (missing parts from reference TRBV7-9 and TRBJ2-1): DTGVSQNPRHKITKRGQNVTFRCDPISEHNRLYWYRQTLGQGPEFLTYFQNEAQLEKSRLLSDRFSAERPKGSFSTLEIQRTEQGDSAMYLCASSLTKRGPEDEQFFGPGTRLTVL.

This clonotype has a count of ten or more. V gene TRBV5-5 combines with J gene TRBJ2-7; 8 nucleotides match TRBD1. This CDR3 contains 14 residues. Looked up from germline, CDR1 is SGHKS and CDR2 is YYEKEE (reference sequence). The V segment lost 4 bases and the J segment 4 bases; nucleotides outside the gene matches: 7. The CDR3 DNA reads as TGTGCCAGCAGCAAAGACAGGGGTGGATACGAGCAGTACTTC. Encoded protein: CASSKDRGGYEQYF.

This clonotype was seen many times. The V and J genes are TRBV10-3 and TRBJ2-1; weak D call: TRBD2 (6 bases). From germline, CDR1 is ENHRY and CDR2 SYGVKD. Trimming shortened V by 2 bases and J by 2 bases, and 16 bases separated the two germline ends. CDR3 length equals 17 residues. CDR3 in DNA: TGTGCCATCAGTGAGAATAAAGGTAGCGGTACCTACAATGAGCAGTTCTTC. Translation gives CAISENKGSGTYNEQFF.

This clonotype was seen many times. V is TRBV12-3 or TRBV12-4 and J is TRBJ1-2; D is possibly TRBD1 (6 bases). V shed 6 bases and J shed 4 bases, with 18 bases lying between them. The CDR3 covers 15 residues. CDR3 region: CASRSHQTGSYGYTF. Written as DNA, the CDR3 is TGTGCCAGCAGATCACACCAGACAGGTTCCTATGGCTACACCTTC.

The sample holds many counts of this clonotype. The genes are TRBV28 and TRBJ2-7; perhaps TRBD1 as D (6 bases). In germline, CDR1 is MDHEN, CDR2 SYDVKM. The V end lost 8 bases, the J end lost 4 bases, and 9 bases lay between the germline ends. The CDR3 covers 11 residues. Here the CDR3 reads CASGGAYEQYV. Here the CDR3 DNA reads TGTGCCAGCGGGGGCGCTTACGAGCAGTACGTC.

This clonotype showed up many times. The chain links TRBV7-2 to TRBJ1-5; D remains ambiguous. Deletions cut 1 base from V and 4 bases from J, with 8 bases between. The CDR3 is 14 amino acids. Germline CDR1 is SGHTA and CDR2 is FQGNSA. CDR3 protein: CASSLGFGNQPQHF. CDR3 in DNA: TGTGCCAGCAGCTTAGGATTTGGAAATCAGCCCCAGCATTTT.

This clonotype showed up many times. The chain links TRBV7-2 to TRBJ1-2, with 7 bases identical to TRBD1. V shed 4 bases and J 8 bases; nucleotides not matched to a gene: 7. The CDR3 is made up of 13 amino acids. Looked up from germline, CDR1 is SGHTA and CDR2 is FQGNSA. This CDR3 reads CASSSPGGRGYTF. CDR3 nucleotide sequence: TGTGCCAGCAGCTCGCCAGGGGGACGCGGCTACACCTTC.

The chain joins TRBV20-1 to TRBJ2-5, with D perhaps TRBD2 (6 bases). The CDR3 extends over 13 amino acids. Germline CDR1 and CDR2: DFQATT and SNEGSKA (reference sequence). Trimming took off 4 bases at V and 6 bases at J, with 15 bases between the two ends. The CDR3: CSANRDSQKTQYF. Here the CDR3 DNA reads TGCAGTGCTAACCGGGACTCCCAGAAGACCCAGTACTTC.

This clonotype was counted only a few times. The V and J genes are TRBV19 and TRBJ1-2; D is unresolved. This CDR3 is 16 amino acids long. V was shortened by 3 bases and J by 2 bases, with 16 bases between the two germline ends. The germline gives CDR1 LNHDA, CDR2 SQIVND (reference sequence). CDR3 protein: CASSIRAPEGNYGYTF. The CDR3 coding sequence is TGTGCCAGTAGTATTCGCGCCCCGGAGGGAAACTATGGCTACACCTTC.